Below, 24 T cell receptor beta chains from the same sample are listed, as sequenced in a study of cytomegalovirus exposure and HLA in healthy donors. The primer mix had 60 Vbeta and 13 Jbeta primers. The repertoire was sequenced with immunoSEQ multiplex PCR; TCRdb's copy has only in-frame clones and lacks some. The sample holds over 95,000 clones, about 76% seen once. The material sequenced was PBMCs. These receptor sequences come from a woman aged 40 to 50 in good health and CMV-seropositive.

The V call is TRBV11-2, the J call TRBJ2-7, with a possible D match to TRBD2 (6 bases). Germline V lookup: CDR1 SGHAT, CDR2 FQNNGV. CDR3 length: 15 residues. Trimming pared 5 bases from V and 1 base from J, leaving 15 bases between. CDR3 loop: CASSKRGVSSYEQYF. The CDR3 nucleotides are TGTGCCAGCAGCAAGCGCGGGGTCTCGTCCTACGAGCAGTACTTC.

The CDR3, as DNA: TGCGCCAGCAGCCCACCCGGGGGAATGAACACTGAAGCTTTCTTT. Its protein is CASSPPGGMNTEAFF. V gene TRBV5-1 combines with J gene TRBJ1-1, with D tentatively TRBD1 (5 bases). The V gene lost 4 bases and the J gene lost 0 bases, with 13 bases spanning the gap. Germline V lookup: CDR1 SGHRS, CDR2 YFSETQ. The CDR3 is 15 amino acids.

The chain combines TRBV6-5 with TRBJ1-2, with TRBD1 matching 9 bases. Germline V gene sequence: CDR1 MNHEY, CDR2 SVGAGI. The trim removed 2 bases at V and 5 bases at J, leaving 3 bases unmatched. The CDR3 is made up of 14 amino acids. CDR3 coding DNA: TGTGCCAGCAGTTACCTGGGACAGGGTTATGGCTACACCTTC. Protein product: CASSYLGQGYGYTF.

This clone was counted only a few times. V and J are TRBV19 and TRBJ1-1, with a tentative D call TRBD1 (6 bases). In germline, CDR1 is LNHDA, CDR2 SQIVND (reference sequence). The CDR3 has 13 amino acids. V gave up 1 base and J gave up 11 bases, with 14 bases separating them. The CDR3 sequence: CASSIGLQGRAFF. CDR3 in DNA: TGTGCCAGTAGTATAGGCCTACAGGGTAGGGCTTTCTTT.

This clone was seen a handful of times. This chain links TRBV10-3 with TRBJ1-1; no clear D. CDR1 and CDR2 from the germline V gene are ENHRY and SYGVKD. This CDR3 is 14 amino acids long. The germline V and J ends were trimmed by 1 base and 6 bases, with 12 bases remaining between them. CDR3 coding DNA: TGTGCCATCAGTGAGTTAGCAGTTCGAGCTGAAGCTTTCTTT. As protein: CAISELAVRAEAFF.

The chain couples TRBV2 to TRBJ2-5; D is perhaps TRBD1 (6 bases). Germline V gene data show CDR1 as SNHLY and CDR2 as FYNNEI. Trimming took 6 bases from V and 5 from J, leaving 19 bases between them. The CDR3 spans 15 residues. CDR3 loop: CASSLLSTGGETQYF. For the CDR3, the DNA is TGTGCCAGCAGCCTCCTCTCGACAGGAGGCGAGACCCAGTACTTC.

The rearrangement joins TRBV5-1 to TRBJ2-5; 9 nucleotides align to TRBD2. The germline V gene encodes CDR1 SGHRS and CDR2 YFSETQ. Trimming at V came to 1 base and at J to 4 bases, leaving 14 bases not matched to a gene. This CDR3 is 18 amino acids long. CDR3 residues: CASSLTGSGGGARETQYF. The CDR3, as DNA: TGCGCCAGCAGCTTGACAGGGAGCGGCGGGGGGGCTCGAGAGACCCAGTACTTC. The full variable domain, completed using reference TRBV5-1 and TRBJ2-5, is KAGVTQTPRYLIKTRGQQVTLSCSPISGHRSVSWYQQTPGQGLQFLFEYFSETQRNKGNFPGRFSGRQFSNSRSEMNVSTLELGDSALYLCASSLTGSGGGARETQYFGPGTRLLVL.

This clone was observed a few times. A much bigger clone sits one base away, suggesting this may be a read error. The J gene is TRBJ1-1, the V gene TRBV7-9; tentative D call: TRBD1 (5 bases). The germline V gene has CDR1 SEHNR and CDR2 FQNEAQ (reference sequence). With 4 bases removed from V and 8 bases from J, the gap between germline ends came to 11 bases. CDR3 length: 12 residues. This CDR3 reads CASSYIGAEAFF. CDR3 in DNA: TGTGCCAGCAGCTACATAGGGGCCGAAGCTTTCTTT. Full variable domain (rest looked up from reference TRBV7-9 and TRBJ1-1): DTGVSQNPRHKITKRGQNVTFRCDPISEHNRLYWYRQTLGQGPEFLTYFQNEAQLEKSRLLSDRFSAERPKGSFSTLEIQRTEQGDSAMYLCASSYIGAEAFFGQGTRLTVV.

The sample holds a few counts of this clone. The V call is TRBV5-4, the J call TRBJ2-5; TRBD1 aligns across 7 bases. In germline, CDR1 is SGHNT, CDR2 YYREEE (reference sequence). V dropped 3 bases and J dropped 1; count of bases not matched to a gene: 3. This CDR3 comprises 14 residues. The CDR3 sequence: CASSSDRVQETQYF. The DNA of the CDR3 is TGTGCCAGCAGCTCCGACAGGGTCCAAGAGACCCAGTACTTC.

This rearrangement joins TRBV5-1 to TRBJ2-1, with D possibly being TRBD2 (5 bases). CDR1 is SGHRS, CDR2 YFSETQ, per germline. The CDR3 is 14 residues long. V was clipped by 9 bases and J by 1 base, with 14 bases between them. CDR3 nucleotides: TGCGCCATATCCACGGGGAATTCCTACAATGAGCAGTTCTTC. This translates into CAISTGNSYNEQFF.

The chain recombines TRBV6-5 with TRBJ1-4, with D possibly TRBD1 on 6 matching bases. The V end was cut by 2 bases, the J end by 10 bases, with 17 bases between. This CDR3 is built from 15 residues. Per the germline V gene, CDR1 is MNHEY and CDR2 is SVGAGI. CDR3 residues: CASSYGGGRYGKLFF. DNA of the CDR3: TGTGCCAGCAGTTACGGGGGGGGGCGTTATGGAAAACTGTTTTTT.

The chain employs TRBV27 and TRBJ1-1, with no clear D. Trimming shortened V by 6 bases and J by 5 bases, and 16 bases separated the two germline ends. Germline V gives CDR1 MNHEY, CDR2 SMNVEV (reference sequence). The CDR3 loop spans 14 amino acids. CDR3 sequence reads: CASSPGVGWTEAFF. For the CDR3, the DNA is TGTGCCAGCAGCCCCGGGGTGGGCTGGACTGAAGCTTTCTTT.

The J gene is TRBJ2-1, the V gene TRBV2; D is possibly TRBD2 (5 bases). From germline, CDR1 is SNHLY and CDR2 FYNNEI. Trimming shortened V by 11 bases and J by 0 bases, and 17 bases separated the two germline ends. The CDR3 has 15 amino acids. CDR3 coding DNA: TGTGCCTCACAGTGGGTGAGGGACTCCTACAATGAGCAGTTCTTC. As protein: CASQWVRDSYNEQFF.

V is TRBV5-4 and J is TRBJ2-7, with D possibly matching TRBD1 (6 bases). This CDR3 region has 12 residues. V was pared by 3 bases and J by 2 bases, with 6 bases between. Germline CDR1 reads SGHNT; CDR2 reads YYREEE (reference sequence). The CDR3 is CASSWDTYEQYF. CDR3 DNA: TGTGCCAGCAGCTGGGACACCTACGAGCAGTACTTC.

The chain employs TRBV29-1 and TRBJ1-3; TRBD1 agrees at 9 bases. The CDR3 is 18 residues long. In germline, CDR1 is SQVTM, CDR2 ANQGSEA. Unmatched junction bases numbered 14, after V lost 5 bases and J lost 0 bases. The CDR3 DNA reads TGCAGCGTTCGGACAGGGGCTTTTGAGACAAGCTCTGGAAACACCATATATTTT. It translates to CSVRTGAFETSSGNTIYF.

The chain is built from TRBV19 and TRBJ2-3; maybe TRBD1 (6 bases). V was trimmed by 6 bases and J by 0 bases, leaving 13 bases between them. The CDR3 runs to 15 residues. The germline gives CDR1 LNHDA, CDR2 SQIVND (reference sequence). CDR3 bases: TGTGCCAGTAGAAACAGGGTATCAAGCACAGATACGCAGTATTTT. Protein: CASRNRVSSTDTQYF.

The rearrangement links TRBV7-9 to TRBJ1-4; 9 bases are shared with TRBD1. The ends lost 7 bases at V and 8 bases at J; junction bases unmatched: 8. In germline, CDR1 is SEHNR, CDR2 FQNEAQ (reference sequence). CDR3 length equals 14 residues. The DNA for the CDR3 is TGTGCCAGCAACACACAGGGGGCAGGGGAAAAACTGTTTTTT. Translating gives CASNTQGAGEKLFF.

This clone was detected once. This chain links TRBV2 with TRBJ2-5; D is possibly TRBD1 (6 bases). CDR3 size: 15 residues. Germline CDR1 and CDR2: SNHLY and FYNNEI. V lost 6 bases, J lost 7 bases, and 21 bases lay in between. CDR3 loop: CASRQTGVYGGTQYF. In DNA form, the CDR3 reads TGTGCCAGCAGACAGACAGGAGTTTATGGTGGGACCCAGTACTTC.

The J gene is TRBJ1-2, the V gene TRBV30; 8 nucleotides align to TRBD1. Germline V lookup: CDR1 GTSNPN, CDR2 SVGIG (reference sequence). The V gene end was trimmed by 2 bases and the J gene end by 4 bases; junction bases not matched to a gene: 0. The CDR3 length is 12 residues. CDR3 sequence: CAWSTGGYGYTF. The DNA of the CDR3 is TGTGCCTGGAGTACAGGGGGCTATGGCTACACCTTC.

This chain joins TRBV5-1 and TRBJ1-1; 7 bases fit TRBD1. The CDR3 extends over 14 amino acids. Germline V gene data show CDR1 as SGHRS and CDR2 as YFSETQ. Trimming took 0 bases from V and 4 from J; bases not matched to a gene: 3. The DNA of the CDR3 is TGCGCCAGCAGCTTGGGACAGGGTGTCACTGAAGCTTTCTTT. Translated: CASSLGQGVTEAFF.

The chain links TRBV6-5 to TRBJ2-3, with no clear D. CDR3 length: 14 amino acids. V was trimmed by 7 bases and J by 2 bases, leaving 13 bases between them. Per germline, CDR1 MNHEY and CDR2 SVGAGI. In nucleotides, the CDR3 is TGTGCCAGCAAACGACTTACAATCACAGATACGCAGTATTTT. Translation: CASKRLTITDTQYF.

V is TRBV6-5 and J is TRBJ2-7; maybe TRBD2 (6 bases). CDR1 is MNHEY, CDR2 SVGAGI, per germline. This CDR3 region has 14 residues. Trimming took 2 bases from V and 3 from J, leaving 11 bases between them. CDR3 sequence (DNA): TGTGCCAGCAGTTACAGGGCGGGGCTCTACGAGCAGTACTTC. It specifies CASSYRAGLYEQYF.

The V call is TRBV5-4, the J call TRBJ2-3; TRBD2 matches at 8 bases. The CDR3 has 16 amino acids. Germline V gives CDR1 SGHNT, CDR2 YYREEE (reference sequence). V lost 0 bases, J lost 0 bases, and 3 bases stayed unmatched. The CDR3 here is CASSLGLAGSTDTQYF. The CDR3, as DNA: TGTGCCAGCAGCTTGGGCCTAGCGGGTAGCACAGATACGCAGTATTTT. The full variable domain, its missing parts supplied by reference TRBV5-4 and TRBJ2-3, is ETGVTQSPTHLIKTRGQQVTLRCSSQSGHNTVSWYQQALGQGPQFIFQYYREEENGRGNFPPRFSGLQFPNYSSELNVNALELDDSALYLCASSLGLAGSTDTQYFGPGTRLTVL.

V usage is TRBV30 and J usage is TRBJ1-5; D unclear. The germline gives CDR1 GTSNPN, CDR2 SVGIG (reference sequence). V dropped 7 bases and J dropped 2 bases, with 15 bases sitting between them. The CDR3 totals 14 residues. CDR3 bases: TGTGCCTCCCAGCAGGCTTCTGGCAATCAGCCCCAGCATTTT. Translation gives CASQQASGNQPQHF.